This TCR beta chain was sequenced in a study of cytomegalovirus exposure and HLA in healthy donors. Study findings and constraints: In a later analysis, TCR beta V- and J-gene trimming was associated with a missense DCLRE1C variant. Later examination showed HLA-associated TCR beta chains had greater clonal expansion than equally common others. Immune exposure information available was restricted to CMV serostatus.

Researchers ran the PCR with 60 Vbeta and 13 Jbeta primers. Some clones are missing from TCRdb's copy, which holds only in-frame ones; the method was immunoSEQ multiplex PCR. The table includes about 140,000 clones, 65% to 90% detected once. V gave up 3 bases and J gave up 5 bases; unmatched junction bases: 6. Germline-derived CDR1 and CDR2 are SGHRS and YFSETQ. The CDR3 is 15 amino acids. A note on this clone: Antigen unknown.

The sequence was collected from a female donor in good health and CMV-seronegative. Input material: PBMCs. The rearrangement joins TRBV5-1 to TRBJ2-3; 10 bases are shared with TRBD2. The CDR3 spells CASSSSGRVGDTQYF. The CDR3 DNA is TGCGCCAGCAGCTCCAGCGGGAGGGTTGGAGATACGCAGTATTTT.